Below, one T cell receptor (beta chain) is given with its context. Recruits, aged roughly 18 to 95 years, lived in 24 US areas. The sample originates from a study of blood T cell repertoires in COVID-19. Study processing details: It was from reference gene primer amplification that nucleated cell counts were estimated. Here immunoSEQ multiplex PCR was the method, and the copy in TCRdb shows in-frame clones only, minus some. For V, J and clone size, that table is used; D and trimming come from the DNA. The data hold 250,000 or so clones, with 70% to 90% observed a single time. CDR3 length: 16 amino acids. CDR1 is SEHNR, CDR2 FQNEAQ, per germline (reference sequence). Unmatched junction bases numbered 10, after V lost 6 bases and J lost 2 bases.

Material for sequencing was PBMCs or T cells enriched from blood (not recorded which). J is TRBJ2-5 and V is TRBV7-9; TRBD2 matches 9 bases. The clonotype originates from a man aged 35 to 55 who had recovered from COVID-19. CDR3: CASRLAGNGGQETQYF. The DNA of the CDR3 is TGTGCCAGCAGACTAGCGGGCAATGGCGGTCAAGAGACCCAGTACTTC.